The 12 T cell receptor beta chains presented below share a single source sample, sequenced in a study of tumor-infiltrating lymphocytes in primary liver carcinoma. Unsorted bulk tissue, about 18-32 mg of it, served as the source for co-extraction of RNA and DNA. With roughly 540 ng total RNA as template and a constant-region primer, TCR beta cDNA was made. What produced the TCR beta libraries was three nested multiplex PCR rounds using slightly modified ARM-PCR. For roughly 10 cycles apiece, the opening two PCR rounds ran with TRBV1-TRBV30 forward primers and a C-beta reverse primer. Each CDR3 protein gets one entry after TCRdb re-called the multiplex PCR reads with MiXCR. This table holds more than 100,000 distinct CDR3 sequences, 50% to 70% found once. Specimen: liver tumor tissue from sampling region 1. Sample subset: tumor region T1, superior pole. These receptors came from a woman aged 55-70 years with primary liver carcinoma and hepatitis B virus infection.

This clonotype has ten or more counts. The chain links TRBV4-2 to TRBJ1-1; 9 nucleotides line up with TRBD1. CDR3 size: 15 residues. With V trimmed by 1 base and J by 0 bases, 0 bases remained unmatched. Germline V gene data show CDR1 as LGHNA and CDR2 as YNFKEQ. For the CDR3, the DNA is TGTGCCAGCAGCCAAGGGGACAGGGTGAACACTGAAGCTTTCTTT. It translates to CASSQGDRVNTEAFF.

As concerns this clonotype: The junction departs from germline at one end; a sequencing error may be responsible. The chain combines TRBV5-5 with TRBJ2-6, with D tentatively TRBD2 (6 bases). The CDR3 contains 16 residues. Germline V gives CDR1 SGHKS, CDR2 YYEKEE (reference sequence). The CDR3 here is CVSSSPKGTGASVPTF. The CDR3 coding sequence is TGTGTCAGCAGCTCGCCAAAGGGGACTGGGGCCAGCGTCCCGACTTTC.

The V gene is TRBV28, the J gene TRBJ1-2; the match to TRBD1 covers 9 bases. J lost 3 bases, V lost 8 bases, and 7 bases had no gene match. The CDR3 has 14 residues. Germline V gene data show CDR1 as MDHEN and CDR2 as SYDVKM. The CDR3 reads CASSQGAWDYGYTF. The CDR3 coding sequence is TGTGCCAGCTCACAGGGGGCTTGGGACTATGGCTACACCTTC.

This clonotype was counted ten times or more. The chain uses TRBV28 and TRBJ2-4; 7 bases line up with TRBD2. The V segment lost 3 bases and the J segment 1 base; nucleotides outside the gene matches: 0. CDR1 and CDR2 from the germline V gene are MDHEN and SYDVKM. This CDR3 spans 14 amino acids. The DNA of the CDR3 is TGTGCCAGCAGTTTGGGGGGGGCCAAAAACATTCAGTACTTC. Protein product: CASSLGGAKNIQYF.

As DNA, the CDR3 is TGTGCCAGCAGTGAAACTGGGACAGGGGGTAATGAGCAGTTCTTC. It is translated as CASSETGTGGNEQFF. The V call is TRBV6-4, the J call TRBJ2-1, with 11 bases aligning to TRBD1. The CDR3 has 15 residues. The J segment lost 7 bases and the V segment lost 3 bases, leaving 5 bases of the junction unmatched. CDR1 is MRHNA and CDR2 is SNTAGT in the germline V gene.

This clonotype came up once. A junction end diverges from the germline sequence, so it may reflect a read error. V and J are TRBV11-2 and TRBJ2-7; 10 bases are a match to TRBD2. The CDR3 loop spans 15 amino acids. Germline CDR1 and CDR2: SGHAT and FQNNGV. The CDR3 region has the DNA TGTGCCAGCAGCTTTAGGACTAGCGGCACGGGCGAGTTGTACTTT. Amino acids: CASSFRTSGTGELYF.

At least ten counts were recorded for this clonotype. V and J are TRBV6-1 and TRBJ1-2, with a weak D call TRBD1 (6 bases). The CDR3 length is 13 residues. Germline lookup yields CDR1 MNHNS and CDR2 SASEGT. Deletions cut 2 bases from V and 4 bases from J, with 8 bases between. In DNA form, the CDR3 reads TGTGCCAGCAGTGAAATAGGGGGCTATGGCTACACCTTC. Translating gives CASSEIGGYGYTF.

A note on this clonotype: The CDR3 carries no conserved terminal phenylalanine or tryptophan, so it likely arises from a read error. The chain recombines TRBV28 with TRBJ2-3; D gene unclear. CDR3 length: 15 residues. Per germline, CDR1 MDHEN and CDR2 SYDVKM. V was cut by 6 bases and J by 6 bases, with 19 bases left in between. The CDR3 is CASSHQHGFSDTQYS. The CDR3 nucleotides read TGTGCCAGCAGCCATCAACACGGTTTCTCCGATACGCAGTATTCT.

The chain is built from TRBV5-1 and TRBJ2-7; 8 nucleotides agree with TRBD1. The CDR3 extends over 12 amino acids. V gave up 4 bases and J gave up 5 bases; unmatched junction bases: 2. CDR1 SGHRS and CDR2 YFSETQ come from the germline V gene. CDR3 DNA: TGCGCCAGCAGCGCGACAGGGGACGAGCAGTACTTC. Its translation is CASSATGDEQYF. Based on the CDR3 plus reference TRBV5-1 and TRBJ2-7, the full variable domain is KAGVTQTPRYLIKTRGQQVTLSCSPISGHRSVSWYQQTPGQGLQFLFEYFSETQRNKGNFPGRFSGRQFSNSRSEMNVSTLELGDSALYLCASSATGDEQYFGPGTRLTVT.

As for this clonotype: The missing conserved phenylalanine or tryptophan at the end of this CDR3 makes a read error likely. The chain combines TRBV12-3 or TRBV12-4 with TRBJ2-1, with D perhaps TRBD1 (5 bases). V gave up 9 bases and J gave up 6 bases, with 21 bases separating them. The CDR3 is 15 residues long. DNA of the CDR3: TGTGCCAGAAGTCCTTGGGGCGGATTTGGCAATGAGCAGTTCTTA. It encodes CARSPWGGFGNEQFL.

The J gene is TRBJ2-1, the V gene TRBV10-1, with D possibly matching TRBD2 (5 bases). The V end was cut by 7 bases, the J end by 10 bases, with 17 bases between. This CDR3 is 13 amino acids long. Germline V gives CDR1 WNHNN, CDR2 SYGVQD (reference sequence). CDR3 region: CASNGPGPGEQFF. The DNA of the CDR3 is TGCGCCAGCAACGGTCCGGGTCCGGGGGAGCAGTTCTTC.

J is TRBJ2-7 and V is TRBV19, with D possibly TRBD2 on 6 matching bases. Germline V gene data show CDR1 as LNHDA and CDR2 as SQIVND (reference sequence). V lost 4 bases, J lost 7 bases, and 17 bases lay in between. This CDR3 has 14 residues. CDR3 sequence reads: CASSTSGTYGEQYF. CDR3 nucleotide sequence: TGTGCCAGTAGTACCTCCGGGACTTATGGGGAGCAGTACTTC.